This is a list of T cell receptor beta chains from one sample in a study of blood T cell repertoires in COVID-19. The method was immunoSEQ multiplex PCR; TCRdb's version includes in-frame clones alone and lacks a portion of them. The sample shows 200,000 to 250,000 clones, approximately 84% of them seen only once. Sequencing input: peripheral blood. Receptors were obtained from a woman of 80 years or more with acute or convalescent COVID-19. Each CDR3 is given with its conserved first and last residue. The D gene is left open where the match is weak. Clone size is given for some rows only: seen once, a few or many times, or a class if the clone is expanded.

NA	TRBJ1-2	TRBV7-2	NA	CASSRGTSYGYTF	TGTGCCAGCAGCCGCGGGACTTCCTATGGCTACACCTTC
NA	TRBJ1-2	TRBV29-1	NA	CSVEGRGRDYGYTF	TGCAGCGTTGAAGGGCGGGGGCGCGACTATGGCTACACCTTC
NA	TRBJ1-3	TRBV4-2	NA	CASSQQAVENTIYF	TGTGCCAGCAGCCAGCAGGCAGTTGAAAACACCATATATTTT
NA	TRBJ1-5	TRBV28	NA	CASSPGQRRQPQHF	TGTGCCAGCAGTCCGGGCCAAAGGAGGCAGCCCCAGCATTTT
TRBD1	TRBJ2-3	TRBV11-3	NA	CASSLGWTGGGTDTQYF	TGTGCCAGCAGCTTAGGCTGGACAGGGGGCGGCACAGATACGCAGTATTTT
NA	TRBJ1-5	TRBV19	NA	CASKDQPETYNQPQHF	TGTGCCAGTAAGGATCAGCCCGAGACTTACAATCAGCCCCAGCATTTT
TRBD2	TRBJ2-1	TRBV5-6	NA	CASSFRTSGYNEQFF	TGTGCCAGCAGCTTCCGGACTAGCGGGTACAATGAGCAGTTCTTC
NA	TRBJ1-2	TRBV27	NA	CASSQQRYYGYTF	TGTGCCAGCAGTCAACAGAGATATTATGGCTACACCTTC
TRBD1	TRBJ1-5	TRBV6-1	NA	CASSDAGQGAGQPQHF	TGTGCCAGCAGTGACGCGGGACAGGGGGCAGGTCAGCCCCAGCATTTT
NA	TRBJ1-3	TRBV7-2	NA	CASSFAAGDSGNTIYF	TGTGCCAGCAGCTTTGCGGCCGGGGATTCTGGAAACACCATATATTTT
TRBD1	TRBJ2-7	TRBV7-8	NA	CASSQDRGREEQYF	TGTGCCAGCAGCCAAGACAGGGGGCGAGAGGAGCAGTACTTC
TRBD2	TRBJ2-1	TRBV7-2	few	CASRDTSGGPYNEQFF	TGTGCCAGCAGAGACACTAGCGGGGGACCCTACAATGAGCAGTTCTTC
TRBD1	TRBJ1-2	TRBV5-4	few	CASSRDREGYTF	TGTGCCAGCAGCCGAGACAGGGAAGGCTACACCTTC
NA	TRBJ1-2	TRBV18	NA	CASSPLDSTNYGYTF	TGTGCCAGCTCACCTCTCGACAGCACTAACTATGGCTACACCTTC
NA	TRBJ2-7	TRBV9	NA	CASSQGGADSYEQYF	TGTGCCAGCAGCCAAGGGGGGGCAGATTCCTACGAGCAGTACTTC
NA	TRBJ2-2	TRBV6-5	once	CASRGRGDTGELFF	TGTGCCAGCAGAGGCAGAGGTGACACCGGGGAGCTGTTTTTT
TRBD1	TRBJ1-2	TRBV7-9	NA	CASSSQGYGYTF	TGTGCCAGCAGTTCACAGGGGTATGGCTACACCTTC
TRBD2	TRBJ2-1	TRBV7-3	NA	CASSLHSGLAGSSYNEQFF	TGTGCCAGCAGCCTCCACTCAGGACTAGCGGGGAGCTCCTACAATGAGCAGTTCTTC
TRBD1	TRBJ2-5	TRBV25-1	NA	CASSELDRGRQETQYF	TGTGCCAGCAGTGAATTGGACAGGGGGCGGCAAGAGACCCAGTACTTC
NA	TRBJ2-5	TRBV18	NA	CASSPRPGGQETQYF	TGTGCCAGCTCACCACGACCTGGGGGGCAAGAGACCCAGTACTTC
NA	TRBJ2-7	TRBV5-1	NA	CASSLRRGSPGYEQYF	TGCGCCAGCAGCTTGCGGCGGGGCTCTCCTGGATACGAGCAGTACTTC
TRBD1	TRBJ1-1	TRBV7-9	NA	CASSLAPGQGRGTEAFF	TGTGCCAGCAGCTTAGCACCTGGACAGGGGCGGGGCACTGAAGCTTTCTTT
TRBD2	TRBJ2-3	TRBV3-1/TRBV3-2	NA	CASSLGLAGLSGDTQYF	TGTGCCAGCAGCCTAGGACTAGCGGGATTGTCGGGGGATACGCAGTATTTT
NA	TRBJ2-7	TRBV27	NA	CASSLSFWAEQYF	TGTGCCAGCAGTTTATCGTTTTGGGCCGAGCAGTACTTC
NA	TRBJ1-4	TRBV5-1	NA	CASSLQGLREKLFF	TGCGCCAGCAGCTTACAGGGCCTTCGGGAAAAACTGTTTTTT
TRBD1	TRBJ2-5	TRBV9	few	CASSVAYRGETQYF	TGTGCCAGCAGCGTAGCCTACAGGGGAGAGACCCAGTACTTC
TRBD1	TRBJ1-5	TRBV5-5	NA	CASSGDRANQPQHF	TGTGCCAGCAGTGGGGACAGGGCAAATCAGCCCCAGCATTTT
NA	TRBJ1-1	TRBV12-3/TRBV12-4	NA	CASSAGPNTEAFF	TGTGCCAGCAGTGCGGGCCCCAACACTGAAGCTTTTTTT
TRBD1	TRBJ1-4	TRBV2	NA	CASRDDRGLEKLFF	TGTGCCAGCAGGGATGACAGGGGGCTTGAAAAACTGTTTTTT
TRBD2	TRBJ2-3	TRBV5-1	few	CASSLGLAGGSDTQYF	TGCGCCAGCAGCTTGGGGCTAGCGGGGGGATCAGATACGCAGTATTTT
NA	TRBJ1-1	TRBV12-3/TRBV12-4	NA	CASSLTQNTEAFF	TGTGCCAGCAGTCTTACACAAAACACTGAAGCTTTCTTT
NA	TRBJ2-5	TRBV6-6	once	CASSYGRETQYF	TGTGCCAGCAGTTACGGCAGAGAGACCCAGTACTTC
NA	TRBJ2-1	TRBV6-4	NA	CASSDSRGEQFF	TGTGCCAGCAGTGACTCAAGGGGGGAGCAGTTCTTC
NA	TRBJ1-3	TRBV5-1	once	CASSLGGTSYGTIYF	TGCGCCAGCAGCTTGGGAGGGACAAGCTATGGCACCATATATTTT
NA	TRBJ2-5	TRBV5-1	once	CASTRGGTEETQYF	TGCGCCAGCACCCGAGGGGGGACAGAGGAGACCCAGTACTTC
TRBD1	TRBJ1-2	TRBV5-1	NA	CASSLDRGGYTF	TGCGCCAGCAGCCTCGACAGGGGCGGCTACACCTTC
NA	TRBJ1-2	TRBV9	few	CASSGETDYGYTF	TGTGCCAGCAGCGGCGAGACAGACTATGGCTACACCTTC
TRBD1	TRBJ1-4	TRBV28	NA	CASSLGGTGLEKLFF	TGTGCCAGCAGTTTGGGGGGGACAGGGCTTGAAAAACTGTTTTTT
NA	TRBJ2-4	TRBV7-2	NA	CASSLGVGAGKNIQYF	TGTGCCAGCAGCTTAGGCGTTGGGGCAGGCAAAAACATTCAGTACTTC
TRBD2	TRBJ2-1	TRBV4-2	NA	CASSHLGLDRNEQFF	TGTGCCAGCAGCCACCTAGGACTAGATCGCAATGAGCAGTTCTTC
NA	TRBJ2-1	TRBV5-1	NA	CASSLHWQGGEQFF	TGCGCCAGCAGCTTGCACTGGCAGGGAGGTGAGCAGTTCTTC
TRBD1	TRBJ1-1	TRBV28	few	CASSQNRGLYAFF	TGTGCCAGCAGCCAGAACAGGGGGCTTTATGCTTTCTTT
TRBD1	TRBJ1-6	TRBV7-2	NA	CASSPTTGAGNSPLHF	TGTGCCAGCAGCCCGACGACAGGGGCGGGTAATTCACCCCTCCACTTT
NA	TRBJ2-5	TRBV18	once	CASSTSPGSGTQYF	TGTGCCAGCTCAACAAGCCCCGGGTCGGGGACCCAGTACTTC
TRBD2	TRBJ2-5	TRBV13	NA	CASSLSSGRKETQYF	TGTGCCAGCAGCTTATCTAGCGGGAGAAAAGAGACCCAGTACTTC
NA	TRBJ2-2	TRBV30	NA	CAWSPTGGELFF	TGTGCCTGGAGTCCAACGGGCGGGGAGCTGTTTTTT
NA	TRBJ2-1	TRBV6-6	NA	CASSRAGAQYNEQFF	TGTGCCAGCAGCAGGGCAGGGGCGCAGTACAATGAGCAGTTCTTC
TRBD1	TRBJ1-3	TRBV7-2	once	CASSLGQGAYTIYF	TGTGCCAGCAGCTTAGGCCAGGGGGCTTACACCATATATTTT
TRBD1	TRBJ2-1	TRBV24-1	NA	CATSAGTGFTNEQFF	TGTGCCACCAGTGCCGGGACAGGGTTTACCAATGAGCAGTTCTTC
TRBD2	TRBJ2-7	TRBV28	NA	CASLSSGRGEQYF	TGTGCCAGCCTCTCTAGCGGGCGGGGCGAGCAGTACTTC
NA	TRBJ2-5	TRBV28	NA	CASSLPGTYQETQYF	TGTGCCAGCAGTTTACCCGGGACATACCAAGAGACCCAGTACTTC
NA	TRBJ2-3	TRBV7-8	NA	CASSTDGRGVTGTDTQYF	TGTGCCAGCAGCACAGACGGACGCGGGGTGACTGGCACAGATACGCAGTATTTT
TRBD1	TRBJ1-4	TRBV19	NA	CASSLGQLNEKLFF	TGTGCCAGTAGCCTGGGACAGCTCAATGAAAAACTGTTTTTT
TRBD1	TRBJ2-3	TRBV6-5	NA	CASTKGQAFTDTQYF	TGTGCCAGCACCAAAGGACAGGCCTTCACAGATACGCAGTATTTT
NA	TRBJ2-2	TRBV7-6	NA	CASTPGPRGTGELFF	TGTGCCAGCACCCCAGGCCCCAGGGGCACCGGGGAGCTGTTTTTT
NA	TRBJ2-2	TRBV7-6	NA	CASSPRGPTTMNTGELFF	TGTGCCAGCAGCCCGCGGGGGCCAACAACCATGAACACCGGGGAGCTGTTTTTT
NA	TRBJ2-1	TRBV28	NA	CASTAENNEQFF	TGTGCCAGCACTGCGGAGAACAATGAGCAGTTCTTC
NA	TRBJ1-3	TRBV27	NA	CASSLSYSNTIYF	TGTGCCAGCAGTTTATCTTATTCGAACACCATATATTTT
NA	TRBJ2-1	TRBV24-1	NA	CATSDIAANYNEQFF	TGTGCCACCAGTGATATAGCGGCAAACTACAATGAGCAGTTCTTC